The T cell receptor (beta chain) described here comes from a study of cytomegalovirus exposure and HLA in healthy donors. Study-wide results and limits: Generally TCR sequences proved uncommon, though certain public TCRs appeared in numerous donors.

About this clone: The antigen is undetermined.

V lost 6 bases and J lost 8, with 20 bases in between. Germline V gene data show CDR1 as MNHEY and CDR2 as SVGAGI. The CDR3 has 15 amino acids. The PCR ran on 60 Vbeta and 13 Jbeta primers. Sequencing used immunoSEQ multiplex PCR; TCRdb keeps in-frame clones, though not all of them. The sample has approximately 180,000 clones; roughly 74% are singletons. Sequenced input: PBMCs. The chain recombines TRBV6-5 with TRBJ2-1, with D possibly TRBD1 on 6 matching bases. This clonotype was sampled from a woman younger than 45 in good health and CMV-seronegative. The CDR3 is CASSPTVSRGHEQFF. The CDR3 nucleotides read TGTGCCAGCAGCCCTACTGTATCCAGGGGCCATGAGCAGTTCTTC.